These 12 T cell receptor beta chains were sequenced from one sample in a study of siplizumab effects on memory and regulatory T cells (dated 2019 in TCRdb). Which antigens these TCRs recognize remains unknown. For approximately six days, cells in the mixed lymphocyte reaction were kept in coculture at 37 degrees C. Library prep was done by the immunoSEQ multiplex PCR assay. This is the immuneACCESS table as TCRdb keeps it, with only in-frame sequences that have V and J called. A part of the clones is gone; compared with another copy, unresolved V genes explain less than half, and the rest is unexplained. This sample holds 18,000 or so clones; approximately 46% were observed only once. Of the sample, approximately 4.9% falls within the top ten clones. Sequenced input: CFSE-low (dividing) CD4+ T cells sorted from an allogeneic mixed lymphocyte reaction. These receptors were obtained from a human donor in good health; the cells came from an allogeneic mixed lymphocyte reaction.

This clone was found a few times. The CDR3 DNA reads as TGTGCCAGCACCCTTTACAGGGGGGGATACGAGCAGTACTTC. It specifies CASTLYRGGYEQYF. V usage is TRBV6-5 and J usage is TRBJ2-7; tentatively, D is TRBD1 (8 bases). The CDR3 contains 14 residues. V dropped 7 bases and J dropped 4 bases, with 17 bases sitting between them. Germline V lookup: CDR1 MNHEY, CDR2 SVGAGI.

This chain links TRBV11-2 with TRBJ2-3; TRBD2 matches 7 bases. This CDR3 spans 14 amino acids. V lost 11 bases, J lost 3 bases, and 11 bases stayed unmatched. The V gene's germline CDR1 is SGHAT and CDR2 FQNNGV. The chain's CDR3 is CASYVGGGTDTQYF. Written as DNA, the CDR3 is TGTGCCTCCTACGTCGGCGGGGGAACAGATACGCAGTATTTT.

The V call is TRBV5-5, the J call TRBJ2-7; 8 bases are shared with TRBD2. V was pared by 4 bases and J by 4 bases, with 4 bases of the junction left unmatched. The CDR3 loop spans 13 amino acids. Germline CDR1 SGHKS, CDR2 YYEKEE (reference sequence). CDR3 protein: CASSHSGVYEQYF. CDR3 nucleotides: TGTGCCAGCAGCCATAGCGGGGTGTACGAGCAGTACTTC. Together with reference TRBV5-5 and TRBJ2-7, the CDR3 gives the full variable domain: DAGVTQSPTHLIKTRGQQVTLRCSPISGHKSVSWYQQVLGQGPQFIFQYYEKEERGRGNFPDRFSARQFPNYSSELNVNALLLGDSALYLCASSHSGVYEQYFGPGTRLTVT.

This clone was seen a few times. V and J are TRBV7-7 and TRBJ1-6, with unresolved D. This CDR3 is built from 13 residues. V was pared by 3 bases and J by 5 bases, with 5 bases between. CDR1 is SSHAT and CDR2 is FNYEAQ in the germline V gene (reference sequence). The chain's CDR3 is CASSFNHNSPLHF. The CDR3 bases are TGTGCCAGCAGCTTTAATCATAATTCACCCCTCCACTTT.

The chain combines TRBV2 with TRBJ1-2; maybe TRBD1 (5 bases). Trimming took 5 bases from V and 0 from J, leaving 13 bases between them. This CDR3 contains 15 residues. Per the germline V gene, CDR1 is SNHLY and CDR2 is FYNNEI. Here the CDR3 DNA reads TGTGCCAGCAGTTTGGGGACGGAAGCTAACTATGGCTACACCTTC. Residues: CASSLGTEANYGYTF.

This chain connects TRBV18 to TRBJ2-5; D unclear. V gave up 3 bases and J gave up 0 bases, with 5 bases separating them. Germline V gives CDR1 KGHSH, CDR2 LQKENI. The CDR3 length is 13 residues. The DNA of the CDR3 is TGTGCCAGCTCACCGGGGTACCAAGAGACCCAGTACTTC. Its translation is CASSPGYQETQYF.

The CDR3 sequence: CASSEGFQPQHF. CDR3 bases: TGTGCCAGCAGTGAAGGATTCCAGCCCCAGCATTTT. The gene calls are TRBV25-1 and TRBJ1-5, with no clear D. V was clipped by 2 bases and J by 7 bases, with 6 bases between them. Per the germline V gene, CDR1 is MGHDK and CDR2 is SYGVNS. The CDR3 has 12 residues.

This clone was seen a few times. This rearrangement joins TRBV7-3 to TRBJ2-1; 8 positions match TRBD2. This CDR3 comprises 20 residues. The J segment lost 0 bases and the V segment lost 3 bases, leaving 16 bases of the junction unmatched. Germline CDR1 is SGHTA and CDR2 is FQGTGA. The CDR3 DNA reads TGTGCCAGCAGCTTCCGGGCAGGCGTGCGGGGGGACCGCTCCTACAATGAGCAGTTCTTC. Residues: CASSFRAGVRGDRSYNEQFF.

This clone is termed medium-sized. V and J are TRBV6-5 and TRBJ2-6; no clear D gene. Germline V gene sequence: CDR1 MNHEY, CDR2 SVGAGI. V was clipped by 10 bases and J by 4 bases, with 2 bases between them. This CDR3 comprises 10 residues. The CDR3 sequence: CATGANVLTF. For the CDR3, the DNA is TGTGCCACCGGGGCCAACGTCCTGACTTTC.

The chain carries TRBV29-1 and TRBJ2-3; no definite D call. Trimming stripped 6 bases from V and 1 base from J, with 14 bases between. CDR3 length equals 14 residues. Per the germline V gene, CDR1 is SQVTM and CDR2 is ANQGSEA. CDR3 coding DNA: TGCAGCGTCGCCCCCGGCAGCGGCACAGATACGCAGTATTTT. It encodes CSVAPGSGTDTQYF.

This chain links TRBV7-9 with TRBJ1-1; D not resolved. V shed 6 bases and J shed 4 bases, with 12 bases lying between them. The CDR3 is made up of 13 amino acids. Per the germline V gene, CDR1 is SEHNR and CDR2 is FQNEAQ (reference sequence). The CDR3 DNA follows: TGTGCCAGCAGATCCAGCTGGGCCACTGAAGCTTTCTTT. This encodes CASRSSWATEAFF. Variable domain in full (rest from reference TRBV7-9 and TRBJ1-1): DTGVSQNPRHKITKRGQNVTFRCDPISEHNRLYWYRQTLGQGPEFLTYFQNEAQLEKSRLLSDRFSAERPKGSFSTLEIQRTEQGDSAMYLCASRSSWATEAFFGQGTRLTVV.

This chain uses TRBV5-4 with TRBJ2-5; TRBD1 is a possible D gene (6 bases). The germline V gene encodes CDR1 SGHNT and CDR2 YYREEE (reference sequence). The CDR3 is made up of 17 amino acids. The ends were cut back, 4 bases at V and 3 bases at J, with 22 bases in the middle. Here the CDR3 reads CASSANPTGANEETQYF. CDR3 sequence (DNA): TGTGCCAGCAGCGCCAACCCGACAGGCGCAAACGAAGAGACCCAGTACTTC.